These 23 T cell receptor beta chains originate from one sample sequenced in a study of T cells after yellow fever vaccination. TCRdb re-derived calls from the 5' RACE reads in MiXCR, one entry per CDR3 protein. The sample has approximately 300,000 distinct CDR3 sequences, around 11% seen once. The material was CD4+ T cells sorted from PBMCs, obtained 45 days after the yellow fever booster vaccination. These receptors came from a man between 18 and 29 years old who received the YFV17D yellow fever vaccine.

DNA of the CDR3: TGCGCCAGCAGTTTTTCGGGGCCGAACACTGAAGCTTTCTTT. Translating gives CASSFSGPNTEAFF. V is TRBV10-2 and J is TRBJ1-1; a possible D gene is TRBD1 (5 bases). Between the trimmed V and J ends, which lost 5 bases and 1 base, there was a span of 11 bases. The germline V gene has CDR1 WSHSY and CDR2 SAAADI. This CDR3 region has 14 residues.

This clonotype was seen ten or more times. V is TRBV7-2 and J is TRBJ1-1; 8 bases are a match to TRBD1. V was clipped by 0 bases and J by 10 bases; unmatched bases: 4. Germline CDR1 and CDR2: SGHTA and FQGNSA. This CDR3 comprises 13 residues. CDR3 loop: CASSLARGPVAFF. The CDR3 region has the DNA TGTGCCAGCAGCTTAGCCAGGGGGCCGGTAGCTTTCTTT.

J is TRBJ2-7 and V is TRBV6-5; D is perhaps TRBD1 (6 bases). Trimming took 6 bases from V and 2 from J, leaving 11 bases between them. The CDR3 totals 13 residues. Germline assignment: CDR1 MNHEY and CDR2 SVGAGI. The CDR3: CASSPDRTYEQYF. The CDR3 region has the DNA TGTGCCAGCAGCCCTGACAGGACCTACGAGCAGTACTTC.

V gene TRBV3-2 combines with J gene TRBJ2-7; the tabulated D call, TRBD1, remains unverified against the DNA. TRBV3-2 is a pseudogene. The CDR3 is 17 amino acids. CDR3 amino acids: CASSHPRGATCSYEQYF. The CDR3 DNA sequence: TGTGCCAGCAGCCATCCGAGGGGGGCAACCTGCTCCTACGAGCAGTACTTC.

The sample holds many counts of this clonotype. The chain links TRBV15 to TRBJ2-3; possibly TRBD2 for D (6 bases). Germline lookup yields CDR1 LNHNV and CDR2 YYDKDF (reference sequence). V lost 5 bases and J 1 base, leaving 10 bases between the germline ends. The CDR3 contains 14 residues. The CDR3 protein is CATSPGLGTDTQYF. The CDR3 DNA sequence: TGTGCCACCAGCCCGGGACTCGGCACAGATACGCAGTATTTT. Supplemented by reference TRBV15 and TRBJ2-3, the full variable domain reads DAMVIQNPRYQVTQFGKPVTLSCSQTLNHNVMYWYQQKSSQAPKLLFHYYDKDFNNEADTPDNFQSRRPNTSFCFLDIRSPGLGDTAMYLCATSPGLGTDTQYFGPGTRLTVL.

There are a few counts of this clonotype. The chain recombines TRBV4-3 with TRBJ2-3; D remains unclear. CDR3 length equals 16 residues. Trimming took off 0 bases at V and 3 bases at J, with 13 bases between the two ends. Germline V gene sequence: CDR1 LGHNA, CDR2 YSLEER. The CDR3 region is CASSQESPPTTDTQYF. The CDR3 nucleotides read TGCGCCAGCAGCCAAGAGTCCCCGCCTACTACAGATACGCAGTATTTT.

This chain uses TRBV20-1 with TRBJ1-1; D is perhaps TRBD1 (6 bases). Per germline, CDR1 DFQATT and CDR2 SNEGSKA (reference sequence). Trimming removed 5 bases from V and 3 bases from J, with 13 bases in between. This CDR3 has 13 amino acids. For the CDR3, the DNA is TGCAGTGCTCCGTATGCAGGGGACACTGAAGCTTTCTTT. Protein product: CSAPYAGDTEAFF.

This clonotype has ten or more counts. The V call is TRBV4-3, the J call TRBJ2-5; maybe TRBD2 (6 bases). The V and J ends lost 1 base and 1 base respectively, with 10 bases between them. Germline V gene data show CDR1 as LGHNA and CDR2 as YSLEER. This CDR3 comprises 15 residues. CDR3 DNA sequence: TGCGCCAGCAGCCAAGTAGGCGGGGTCCAAGAGACCCAGTACTTC. It is translated as CASSQVGGVQETQYF.

This clonotype was seen more than once but under ten times. The V gene is TRBV27, the J gene TRBJ1-2; the D gene is possibly TRBD1 (5 bases). This CDR3 contains 13 residues. Per the germline V gene, CDR1 is MNHEY and CDR2 is SMNVEV (reference sequence). V lost 5 bases to trimming and J lost 8 bases, with 15 bases between them. The CDR3 nucleotides are TGTGCCAGCAGTCAAACCGGTGGGACGGGCTACACCTTC. As protein: CASSQTGGTGYTF.

This clonotype was seen many times. V and J are TRBV20-1 and TRBJ1-1; the D is unclear. V was pared by 5 bases and J by 8 bases, with 18 bases between. Germline values: CDR1 DFQATT, CDR2 SNEGSKA (reference sequence). CDR3 length equals 13 residues. The CDR3: CSAQYPSTGEAFF. The CDR3 DNA sequence: TGCAGTGCTCAATACCCTTCGACTGGAGAAGCTTTCTTT.

This clonotype was observed a few times. The rearrangement joins TRBV2 to TRBJ2-5; D may correspond to TRBD1 or TRBD2 (5 bases each). V was trimmed by 8 bases and J by 5 bases, leaving 12 bases between them. CDR1 is SNHLY and CDR2 is FYNNEI in the germline V gene. The CDR3 spans 12 residues. The CDR3 sequence is CASGGEGETQYF. CDR3 coding DNA: TGTGCCAGCGGAGGAGAGGGGGAGACCCAGTACTTC.

V is TRBV5-1 and J is TRBJ2-3; D unclear. CDR1 is SGHRS, CDR2 YFSETQ, per germline. The CDR3 sequence is 14 residues long. The V gene lost 0 bases and the J gene lost 2 bases, with 7 bases spanning the gap. In nucleotides, the CDR3 is TGCGCCAGCAGCTTGGCCATGGACACAGATACGCAGTATTTT. This codes for CASSLAMDTDTQYF. Using reference TRBV5-1 and TRBJ2-3 for the parts outside the CDR3, the full variable domain is KAGVTQTPRYLIKTRGQQVTLSCSPISGHRSVSWYQQTPGQGLQFLFEYFSETQRNKGNFPGRFSGRQFSNSRSEMNVSTLELGDSALYLCASSLAMDTDTQYFGPGTRLTVL.

This clonotype was counted ten times or more. The V and J genes are TRBV7-2 and TRBJ1-2, with TRBD1 matching over 7 bases. The CDR3 spans 15 residues. Per the germline V gene, CDR1 is SGHTA and CDR2 is FQGNSA. V was clipped by 6 bases and J by 0 bases; unmatched bases: 7. The CDR3 nucleotides are TGTGCCAGCAGGCCTACAGGGGCAGCTAACTATGGCTACACCTTC. Translation gives CASRPTGAANYGYTF.

The genes are TRBV12-3 or TRBV12-4 and TRBJ2-5; D unresolved. The CDR3 has 14 residues. Trimming pared 4 bases from V and 5 bases from J, leaving 14 bases between. CDR3 DNA sequence: TGTGCCAGCAGTTGGGTTATCAATCAGGAGACCCAGTACTTC. It is translated as CASSWVINQETQYF.

Only a few counts were recorded for this clonotype. This chain uses TRBV5-1 with TRBJ2-3; D possibly corresponds to TRBD2 (7 bases). Germline loops: CDR1 SGHRS, CDR2 YFSETQ. The V end lost 2 bases, the J end lost 3 bases, and 13 bases lay between the germline ends. This CDR3 contains 15 residues. The CDR3: CASSFGGGETDTQYF. In DNA, the CDR3 is TGCGCCAGCAGCTTTGGAGGGGGGGAAACAGATACGCAGTATTTT.

With respect to this clonotype: This may stem from a read error, because a much larger clone lies one nucleotide away. The chain recombines TRBV5-1 with TRBJ1-1, with D maybe TRBD1 (6 bases). This CDR3 region has 15 residues. From germline, CDR1 is SGHRS and CDR2 YFSETQ. Trimming left V 0 bases short and J 6 bases short, with 15 bases between. The CDR3 sequence: CASSLGQVGLSEAFF. DNA of the CDR3: TGCGCCAGCAGCTTGGGACAGGTGGGACTCTCTGAAGCTTTCTTT. Together with reference TRBV5-1 and TRBJ1-1, the CDR3 gives the full variable domain: KAGVTQTPRYLIKTRGQQVTLSCSPISGHRSVSWYQQTPGQGLQFLFEYFSETQRNKGNFPGRFSGRQFSNSRSEMNVSTLELGDSALYLCASSLGQVGLSEAFFGQGTRLTVV.

CDR3 bases: TGTGCCAGCAGCCGACTAGCGGAAGAGACCCAGTACTTC. The encoded protein is CASSRLAEETQYF. V gene TRBV3-1 combines with J gene TRBJ2-5, with TRBD2 identical over 9 bases. The CDR3 is 13 residues long. V was pared by 4 bases and J by 3 bases, with 0 bases of the junction left unmatched. Per germline, CDR1 LGHDT and CDR2 YNNKEL (reference sequence).

This clonotype was picked up a small number of times. The CDR3 coding sequence is TGCGCCAGCAGGGCTAGCGGGGAGACCGGGGAGCTGTTTTTT. Translated, it gives CASRASGETGELFF. This chain uses TRBV10-1 with TRBJ2-2; TRBD2 aligns across 9 bases. V gave up 6 bases and J gave up 5 bases; unmatched junction bases: 4. The CDR3 spans 14 residues. The V gene's germline CDR1 is WNHNN and CDR2 SYGVQD (reference sequence).

This clonotype has a handful of counts. The gene calls are TRBV9 and TRBJ1-3; TRBD1 matches at 9 bases. From germline, CDR1 is SGDLS and CDR2 YYNGEE. This CDR3 region has 16 residues. Trimming cost V 0 bases and J 3 bases; bases outside gene matches: 4. The CDR3 nucleotides read TGTGCCAGCAGCGTAGCGGGACAGGGCAATGGAAACACCATATATTTT. Its protein product is CASSVAGQGNGNTIYF.

This clonotype was counted between two and nine times. The chain is built from TRBV23-1 and TRBJ1-2; the D gene is possibly TRBD1 (5 bases). TRBV23-1 is reported as an ORF; its role is uncertain. The CDR3 length is 13 residues. V was pared by 4 bases and J by 8 bases, with 14 bases between. As DNA, the CDR3 is TGCGCCAGCAGTCTGCCAGGGAAAGGCGGCTACACCTTC. It specifies CASSLPGKGGYTF.

This clonotype was seen a few times. The chain joins TRBV25-1 to TRBJ2-3; 11 positions match TRBD2. CDR3 size: 17 residues. The V segment lost 8 bases and the J segment 4 bases; nucleotides outside the gene matches: 14. CDR1 and CDR2 from the germline V gene are MGHDK and SYGVNS. The CDR3 DNA sequence: TGTGCCAGCTCGAGGCTGACTAGCGGGGTCTTCCCAGATACGCAGTATTTT. This codes for CASSRLTSGVFPDTQYF.

This clonotype was recorded a few times. This chain uses TRBV7-8 with TRBJ1-1; 11 bases are shared with TRBD1. The CDR3 sequence is 15 residues long. Germline trimming cut 5 bases from V and 5 bases from J; bases unmatched to any gene: 7. Germline lookup yields CDR1 SGHVS and CDR2 FQNEAQ. This CDR3 is CASSPGQGARTEAFF. The DNA of the CDR3 is TGTGCCAGCAGCCCCGGACAGGGGGCGAGGACTGAAGCTTTCTTT. Complete variable domain (other parts from reference TRBV7-8 and TRBJ1-1): GAGVSQSPRYKVAKRGQDVALRCDPISGHVSLFWYQQALGQGPEFLTYFQNEAQLDKSGLPSDRFFAERPEGSVSTLKIQRTQQEDSAVYLCASSPGQGARTEAFFGQGTRLTVV.

This clonotype showed up just a few times. The CDR3 nucleotides read TGTGCCAGCAGTCCAGGACAACTTGAGCAGTTCTTC. Its translation is CASSPGQLEQFF. The rearrangement links TRBV14 to TRBJ2-1; a possible D gene is TRBD1 (5 bases). Trimming took off 6 bases at V and 9 bases at J, with 12 bases between the two ends. CDR1 and CDR2 from the germline V gene are SGHDN and FVKESK. This CDR3 has 12 residues.